A selection of T cell receptor beta chains follows, all from one sample in a study of shared clonotypes between healthy human individuals. Assay: immunoSEQ multiplex PCR; the TCRdb copy retains only in-frame clones and omits some. This sample has 2 million to 2.5 million clones, with 85% to 95% found just once. Material for sequencing was naive CD4+ T cells from PBMCs. Receptors were obtained from a man younger than 35 in good health. Some clones in this sample may be carry-over from other donors' samples. Each CDR3 is given with its conserved first and last residue. The D gene is left open where the match is weak. The size field is filled for only some rows; it gives once, few, many or a size class.

J,V,length,D,size,CDR3,DNA
TRBJ1-6,TRBV28,13,.,.,CASSPLYNSPLHF,TGTGCCAGCAGTCCCCTCTATAATTCACCCCTCCACTTT
TRBJ1-2,TRBV5-6,13,.,.,CASSLGANYGYTF,TGTGCCAGCAGCTTGGGGGCTAACTATGGCTACACCTTC
TRBJ2-2,TRBV5-4,17,.,.,CASSRPGRNSNTGELFF,TGTGCCAGCAGCCGCCCGGGACGGAACTCGAACACCGGGGAGCTGTTTTTT
TRBJ2-5,TRBV6-1,14,TRBD1,.,CASKITGGLETQYF,TGTGCCAGCAAAATAACAGGGGGCCTAGAGACCCAGTACTTC
TRBJ1-4,TRBV6-5,14,.,.,CASSSQGRGEKLFF,TGTGCCAGCAGTTCCCAGGGAAGAGGCGAAAAACTGTTTTTT
TRBJ2-1,TRBV9,15,TRBD2,.,CASSLRTSPNNEQFF,TGTGCCAGCAGCCTTCGGACTAGCCCGAACAATGAGCAGTTCTTC
TRBJ1-4,TRBV18,15,.,.,CASSPPGESREKLFF,TGTGCCAGCTCACCGCCCGGGGAGTCAAGGGAAAAACTGTTTTTT
TRBJ2-2,TRBV30,16,TRBD1,.,CAWTTRGQGEAGELFF,TGTGCCTGGACCACCCGGGGCCAGGGGGAAGCCGGGGAGCTGTTTTTT
TRBJ1-2,TRBV19,13,.,.,CASSIGRIPAYTF,TGTGCCAGTAGTATAGGCAGAATCCCTGCCTACACCTTC
TRBJ2-6,TRBV28,17,TRBD1,once,CASSFDLTGSGANVLTF,TGTGCCAGCAGTTTCGACCTGACAGGGTCCGGGGCCAACGTCCTGACTTTC
TRBJ1-1,TRBV19,13,.,.,CASWRRDTLEAFF,TGTGCCAGTTGGAGGAGGGACACCCTTGAAGCTTTCTTT
TRBJ2-3,TRBV6-6,15,TRBD2,.,CASSYAGGGEDTQYF,TGTGCCAGCAGTTACGCGGGAGGGGGAGAAGATACGCAGTATTTT
TRBJ1-5,TRBV9,14,TRBD1,.,CASSADRAYEPQHF,TGTGCCAGCAGCGCGGACAGGGCGTATGAGCCCCAGCATTTT
TRBJ2-7,TRBV28,12,TRBD2,.,CASRGLADEQYF,TGTGCCAGCAGGGGGCTAGCGGACGAGCAGTACTTC
TRBJ1-4,TRBV7-8,14,.,.,CASSSGRTNEKLFF,TGTGCCAGCAGTAGCGGGCGGACTAATGAAAAACTGTTTTTT
TRBJ2-7,TRBV10-3,16,.,.,CAISESTARGGNEQYF,TGTGCCATCAGTGAGTCGACTGCCAGGGGCGGGAACGAGCAGTACTTC
TRBJ2-2,TRBV11-3,16,TRBD1,.,CASSSGQGADTGELFF,TGTGCCAGCAGCAGCGGACAGGGGGCAGACACCGGGGAGCTGTTTTTT
TRBJ2-4,TRBV9,16,.,.,CASSPFPIDGKNIQYF,TGTGCCAGCAGCCCTTTTCCAATAGATGGCAAAAACATTCAGTACTTC
TRBJ1-1,TRBV19,14,.,.,CASSKWGENTEAFF,TGTGCCAGTAGTAAATGGGGTGAGAACACTGAAGCTTTCTTT
TRBJ2-5,TRBV5-1,14,TRBD1,.,CASSKQGAEETQYF,TGCGCCAGCAGCAAACAGGGGGCGGAAGAGACCCAGTACTTC
TRBJ2-1,TRBV4-2,16,.,once,CASSQDPASYYNEQFF,TGTGCCAGCAGCCAAGATCCCGCTAGTTACTACAATGAGCAGTTCTTC
TRBJ2-3,TRBV11-3,15,TRBD2,once,CASSLTSGLTDTQYF,TGTGCCAGCAGCTTAACTAGCGGACTCACAGATACGCAGTATTTT
TRBJ1-2,TRBV28,15,TRBD1,.,CASSLTGQASWGYTF,TGTGCCAGCAGTCTAACGGGACAGGCCTCTTGGGGCTACACCTTC
TRBJ1-4,TRBV29-1,13,.,.,CSVTSLSNEKLFF,TGCAGCGTTACTTCCCTGAGTAATGAAAAACTGTTTTTT
TRBJ2-7,TRBV28,15,TRBD2,.,CASSLSPLAAYEQYF,TGTGCCAGCAGTTTAAGCCCCCTAGCGGCCTACGAGCAGTACTTC
TRBJ2-4,TRBV28,16,TRBD2,once,CASSSPGGKAKNIQYF,TGTGCCAGCAGTTCGCCGGGGGGGAAGGCCAAAAACATTCAGTACTTC
TRBJ1-2,TRBV6-5,14,TRBD1,once,CASSEGQGGYGYTF,TGTGCCAGCAGTGAAGGACAGGGTGGCTATGGCTACACCTTC
TRBJ2-2,TRBV2,16,TRBD1,.,CASSRQGILNTGELFF,TGTGCCAGCAGCCGACAGGGGATTCTGAACACCGGGGAGCTGTTTTTT
TRBJ1-5,TRBV6-1,17,.,.,CASSEENTRYSNQPQHF,TGTGCCAGCAGTGAAGAAAACACCCGATATAGCAATCAGCCCCAGCATTTT
TRBJ2-3,TRBV27,15,TRBD1,.,CASSFRDRGEYTQYF,TGTGCCAGCAGTTTCCGGGACAGGGGGGAATATACGCAGTATTTT
TRBJ1-2,TRBV19,11,.,.,CASGDRYGYTF,TGTGCCAGTGGGGACCGCTATGGCTACACCTTC
TRBJ2-4,TRBV25-1,14,TRBD1,.,CASSGTGSKNIQYF,TGTGCCAGCAGTGGGACAGGGTCCAAAAACATTCAGTACTTC
TRBJ2-7,TRBV19,12,.,.,CASSDRSYEQYF,TGTGCCAGTAGTGATAGGTCCTACGAGCAGTACTTC
TRBJ1-1,TRBV7-2,13,.,.,CASSLGGRGGAFF,TGTGCCAGCAGCTTAGGGGGTCGAGGGGGAGCTTTCTTT
TRBJ1-3,TRBV7-2,16,.,.,CASSYVTGSSGNTIYF,TGTGCCAGCAGCTATGTCACAGGGAGCTCTGGAAACACCATATATTTT
TRBJ2-4,TRBV2,17,.,once,CASSEAPPPGAGNIQYF,TGTGCCAGCAGTGAAGCTCCACCGCCGGGGGCGGGAAACATTCAGTACTTC
TRBJ2-7,TRBV7-2,14,TRBD1,.,CASSLGGQGYEQYF,TGTGCCAGCAGCTTGGGGGGACAGGGATACGAGCAGTACTTC
TRBJ1-2,TRBV5-4,15,TRBD1,.,CASSLLTGGVYGYTF,TGTGCCAGCAGCTTATTAACAGGGGGGGTCTATGGCTACACCTTC
TRBJ2-5,TRBV23-1,13,.,.,CASSRDSQETQYF,TGCGCCAGCAGTCGCGACAGCCAAGAGACCCAGTACTTC
TRBJ2-2,TRBV7-9,13,.,.,CASSRAHGGELFF,TGTGCCAGCAGCCGAGCCCACGGCGGGGAGCTGTTTTTT
TRBJ2-7,TRBV28,16,TRBD2,once,CASSFPLAGGSYEQYF,TGTGCCAGCAGTTTTCCACTAGCGGGGGGATCCTACGAGCAGTACTTC
TRBJ2-7,TRBV7-2,16,.,.,CASSLGGGPYSYEQYF,TGTGCCAGCAGCTTAGGCGGCGGGCCCTACTCCTACGAGCAGTACTTC
TRBJ1-4,TRBV28,14,TRBD1,once,CASSSPGGREKLFF,TGTGCCAGCAGTTCTCCAGGGGGCAGGGAAAAACTGTTTTTT
TRBJ2-2,TRBV12-5,16,.,once,CASGPGLPKNTGELFF,TGTGCTAGTGGCCCCGGACTACCCAAGAACACCGGGGAGCTGTTTTTT